One and the same sample provided the 10 T cell receptor beta chains below, sequenced in a study of T-cell reconstitution after alpha-beta-depleted transplantation in children. The TCRbeta library was prepared with unique molecular identifiers. TCRdb reanalysed the PCR reads using MiXCR and keeps one entry per CDR3 protein. The sample lists hundreds of thousands of distinct CDR3 sequences, 10% to 15% seen once, with 2% to 2.5% in the top ten. The sample was PBMCs, mostly from graft donor cells, taken 360 days after TCRalphabeta/CD19-depleted stem cell transplant. Receptors were obtained from a male patient younger than 18 who had a stem cell transplant for acute myeloid leukemia, so the T cells may come from the graft donor.

The CDR3 sequence is CASSLPDLPDTQYF. CDR3 nucleotide sequence: TGTGCCAGCAGTTTACCGGACCTCCCCGATACGCAGTATTTT. The chain uses TRBV27 and TRBJ2-3; no clear D gene. The germline V gene encodes CDR1 MNHEY and CDR2 SMNVEV (reference sequence). The V and J ends lost 2 bases and 6 bases respectively, with 12 bases between them. The CDR3 loop spans 14 amino acids.

This clonotype has more than one count but fewer than ten. The chain combines TRBV14 with TRBJ2-7; a possible D gene is TRBD2 (6 bases). With 1 base removed from V and 2 bases from J, the gap between germline ends came to 9 bases. The CDR3 contains 14 residues. In germline, CDR1 is SGHDN, CDR2 FVKESK. The CDR3 protein is CASSQAGDPYEQYF. DNA of the CDR3: TGTGCCAGCAGCCAAGCGGGGGATCCCTACGAGCAGTACTTC.

This chain joins TRBV7-9 and TRBJ1-5; no reliable D call. V was shortened by 5 bases and J by 3 bases, with 5 bases between the two germline ends. The CDR3 loop spans 12 amino acids. Germline values: CDR1 SEHNR, CDR2 FQNEAQ (reference sequence). The DNA of the CDR3 is TGTGCCAGCAGCCGAGACAATCAGCCCCAGCATTTT. Its protein product is CASSRDNQPQHF.

This clonotype was seen at least ten times. The V call is TRBV2, the J call TRBJ2-7; perhaps TRBD2 as D (5 bases). The germline V gene encodes CDR1 SNHLY and CDR2 FYNNEI. Trimming cost V 8 bases and J 2 bases, with 16 bases left between them. This CDR3 comprises 14 residues. For the CDR3, the DNA is TGTGCCAGCGAGAGTCAGCGGCAAGCCTACGAGCAGTACTTC. Its protein product is CASESQRQAYEQYF.

This clonotype was seen a few times. The rearrangement uses TRBV18 and TRBJ2-3; no clear D gene. CDR1 is KGHSH and CDR2 is LQKENI in the germline V gene. This CDR3 spans 11 amino acids. V dropped 8 bases and J dropped 5 bases, with 8 bases sitting between them. In DNA, the CDR3 is TGTGCCAGCCGCCCCGGAGATACGCAGTATTTT. Its translation: CASRPGDTQYF.

This clonotype appeared a few times. The chain recombines TRBV15 with TRBJ2-7; perhaps D is TRBD1 or TRBD2 (5 bases each). The CDR3 totals 15 residues. Germline CDR1 reads LNHNV; CDR2 reads YYDKDF (reference sequence). V was clipped by 5 bases and J by 3 bases, with 17 bases between them. The CDR3 is CATSGGTEAFYEQYF. The CDR3 DNA follows: TGTGCCACCAGCGGTGGGACGGAGGCTTTCTACGAGCAGTACTTC.

This clonotype was seen a few times. V and J are TRBV11-2 and TRBJ2-7, with TRBD1 matching over 9 bases. Looked up from germline, CDR1 is SGHAT and CDR2 is FQNNGV. The CDR3 extends over 14 amino acids. The junction had 5 bases not matched to a gene; V was cut back by 5 bases and J by 3 bases. CDR3 DNA: TGTGCCAGCAGCCCTGGGACAGGGCTCTACGAGCAGTACTTC. Translation gives CASSPGTGLYEQYF.

V usage is TRBV4-3 and J usage is TRBJ2-1, with D unclear. The CDR3 has 13 amino acids. Trimming took off 2 bases at V and 9 bases at J, with 11 bases between the two ends. In germline, CDR1 is LGHNA, CDR2 YSLEER. The CDR3 is CASSQLSGVEQFF. As DNA, the CDR3 is TGCGCCAGCAGCCAATTATCAGGTGTTGAGCAGTTCTTC.

In its sample, this clonotype was seen a few times. The chain uses TRBV11-2 and TRBJ2-5; the D gene is possibly TRBD1 (5 bases). Deletions cut 6 bases from V and 5 bases from J, with 19 bases between. The germline gives CDR1 SGHAT, CDR2 FQNNGV. This CDR3 is 15 amino acids long. The CDR3 coding sequence is TGTGCCAGCAGTCCAAGGGGTGGGCCTTCGGAGACCCAGTACTTC. Encoded protein: CASSPRGGPSETQYF.

This clonotype occurred many times. This chain links TRBV6-2 or TRBV6-3 with TRBJ2-1; the D gene is possibly TRBD2 (6 bases). The CDR3 has 14 residues. V was clipped by 4 bases and J by 1 base, with 8 bases between them. Germline V CDR1 and CDR2: MNHEY, SVGEGT. This CDR3 reads CASSSTSSYNEQFF. In DNA, the CDR3 is TGTGCCAGCAGTTCGACTAGTTCCTACAATGAGCAGTTCTTC.